The 16 T cell receptor beta chains below all came from one sample that was sequenced in a study of a mutant IDH1 vaccine in newly diagnosed glioma. The table came from immunoSEQ multiplex PCR; TCRdb's copy has only in-frame clones and leaves some out. The sample has over 75,000 clones; 81% are singletons. Time point noted: week 47, end of study. Mutant IDH1 20-mer peptide, at 300 ug, made up each vaccine dose, with topical imiquimod. Antigens for these TCRs are unknown. The starting material was PBMCs, obtained from a glioma patient whose treatment included an IDH1 peptide vaccine. The receptor source for this set is a man aged 35 to 55 with glioma.

This clone was seen just once. This chain connects TRBV18 to TRBJ1-1; 7 bases agree with TRBD1. Per the germline V gene, CDR1 is KGHSH and CDR2 is LQKENI. V was clipped by 5 bases and J by 4 bases; unmatched bases: 4. The CDR3 consists of 13 residues. CDR3 amino acids: CASSATGFTEAFF. The DNA of the CDR3 is TGTGCCAGCTCAGCGACAGGGTTCACTGAAGCTTTCTTT.

The chain is built from TRBV2 and TRBJ2-2; TRBD2 aligns across 12 bases. CDR1 and CDR2 from the germline V gene are SNHLY and FYNNEI. Trimming took 6 bases from V and 0 from J; bases not matched to a gene: 2. CDR3 size: 16 residues. The CDR3 coding sequence is TGTGCCAGCAGGCGGACTAGCGGGGCGAACACCGGGGAGCTGTTTTTT. This sequence encodes CASRRTSGANTGELFF.

The DNA for the CDR3 is TGTGCCAGTAGTATATTTCTGGAGCGGGGGCGCGGAATTGGCACTGAAGCTTTCTTT. Protein product: CASSIFLERGRGIGTEAFF. The chain has TRBV19 and TRBJ1-1; a weak D match, TRBD1 (6 bases). V lost 2 bases, J lost 4 bases, and 26 bases lay in between. Looked up from germline, CDR1 is LNHDA and CDR2 is SQIVND (reference sequence). CDR3 size: 19 residues.

Only a few counts were recorded for this clone. The chain uses TRBV7-2 and TRBJ1-1; D gene ambiguous. This CDR3 is 14 amino acids long. Germline V CDR1 and CDR2: SGHTA, FQGNSA. V dropped 2 bases and J dropped 3 bases, with 10 bases sitting between them. This CDR3 is CASSLLGRYTEAFF. Written as DNA, the CDR3 is TGTGCCAGCAGCTTACTGGGAAGGTACACTGAAGCTTTCTTT.

The chain recombines TRBV25-1 with TRBJ2-5, with TRBD1 identical over 9 bases. CDR1 is MGHDK, CDR2 SYGVNS, per germline. CDR3 length: 15 amino acids. J was trimmed by 4 bases and V by 5 bases; bases with no gene match: 8. The CDR3 is CASSKPLGQGETQYF. The CDR3 DNA is TGTGCCAGCAGTAAACCCTTGGGACAGGGAGAGACCCAGTACTTC.

The chain has TRBV7-9 and TRBJ1-4, with D uncertain. Germline V gene lookup returns CDR1 SEHNR and CDR2 FQNEAQ (reference sequence). The CDR3 contains 15 residues. V lost 0 bases, J lost 3 bases, and 8 bases lay in between. The CDR3 coding sequence is TGTGCCAGCAGCTTAGCGCTCGGAGCTAATGAAAAACTGTTTTTT. This encodes CASSLALGANEKLFF.

The chain recombines TRBV7-8 with TRBJ1-2; D may be TRBD1 (5 bases). CDR1 SGHVS and CDR2 FQNEAQ come from the germline V gene. Trimming pared 1 base from V and 7 bases from J, leaving 10 bases between. The CDR3 covers 13 residues. The CDR3 sequence: CASSLGGEVGYTF. In DNA, the CDR3 is TGTGCCAGCAGCTTAGGGGGGGAAGTTGGCTACACCTTC.

This clone was counted only a few times. V is TRBV2 and J is TRBJ2-7; TRBD2 agrees at 7 bases. The CDR3 has 13 amino acids. V lost 8 bases, J lost 6 bases, and 10 bases stayed unmatched. The V gene's germline CDR1 is SNHLY and CDR2 FYNNEI. CDR3 nucleotides: TGTGCCAGCCGCGACTGGACGGGAGGCGAGCAGTACTTC. Translating gives CASRDWTGGEQYF. Full variable domain (rest looked up from reference TRBV2 and TRBJ2-7): EPEVTQTPSHQVTQMGQEVILRCVPISNHLYFYWYRQILGQKVEFLVSFYNNEISEKSEIFDDQFSVERPDGSNFTLKIRSTKLEDSAMYFCASRDWTGGEQYFGPGTRLTVT.

The chain carries TRBV18 and TRBJ2-5, with D hard to call. CDR3 length equals 13 residues. V was shortened by 2 bases and J by 2 bases, with 6 bases between the two germline ends. Per the germline V gene, CDR1 is KGHSH and CDR2 is LQKENI. For the CDR3, the DNA is TGTGCCAGCTCACCAGGACGACAAGAGACCCAGTACTTC. It yields the protein CASSPGRQETQYF.

The rearrangement links TRBV5-6 to TRBJ2-3, with D hard to call. The V gene lost 4 bases and the J gene lost 0 bases, with 6 bases spanning the gap. Germline V lookup: CDR1 SGHDT, CDR2 YYEEEE. The CDR3 sequence is 13 residues long. This CDR3 is CASSASSTDTQYF. CDR3 DNA: TGTGCCAGCAGCGCCTCTAGCACAGATACGCAGTATTTT.

The chain has TRBV7-2 and TRBJ1-6; a possible D gene is TRBD1 (5 bases). The length of the CDR3 is 15 residues. Trimming cost V 1 base and J 7 bases, with 11 bases left between them. Per germline, CDR1 SGHTA and CDR2 FQGNSA. This CDR3 is CASSLVGGKNSPLHF. The CDR3, as DNA: TGTGCCAGCAGCTTAGTCGGGGGGAAGAATTCACCCCTCCACTTT.

The chain recombines TRBV29-1 with TRBJ2-5, with 8 nucleotides matching TRBD2. The CDR3 has 12 amino acids. Germline V gene lookup returns CDR1 SQVTM and CDR2 ANQGSEA. The V and J ends lost 6 bases and 7 bases, in that order; junction bases with no gene match: 7. The CDR3 loop is CSVQREQGTQYF. CDR3 sequence (DNA): TGCAGCGTCCAGCGGGAGCAGGGGACCCAGTACTTC.

This rearrangement joins TRBV7-9 to TRBJ2-7; D not resolved. CDR1 is SEHNR and CDR2 is FQNEAQ in the germline V gene (reference sequence). The CDR3 contains 12 residues. Trimming stripped 5 bases from V and 2 bases from J, with 7 bases between. In DNA form, the CDR3 reads TGTGCCAGCAGCATAAGTCCCTACGAGCAGTACTTC. Its protein product is CASSISPYEQYF.

The chain links TRBV27 to TRBJ2-4; D possibly corresponds to TRBD2 (5 bases). Germline loops: CDR1 MNHEY, CDR2 SMNVEV (reference sequence). The CDR3 covers 16 residues. V shed 0 bases and J shed 1 base, with 10 bases lying between them. The DNA for the CDR3 is TGTGCCAGCAGTTTATCGTCGGGATGGGCCAAAAACATTCAGTACTTC. Amino acids: CASSLSSGWAKNIQYF.

The genes are TRBV29-1 and TRBJ2-3; the match to TRBD2 covers 11 bases. Trimming at V came to 6 bases and at J to 0 bases, leaving 23 bases not matched to a gene. This CDR3 has 21 amino acids. Looked up from germline, CDR1 is SQVTM and CDR2 is ANQGSEA. The CDR3 region has the DNA TGCAGCGTCCATCGGACCGATAGCGGGAGGGGAGGATATGGCAGCACAGATACGCAGTATTTT. Translating gives CSVHRTDSGRGGYGSTDTQYF.

The chain links TRBV28 to TRBJ1-4; D is undetermined. Between the trimmed V and J ends, which lost 3 bases and 8 bases, there was a span of 7 bases. Germline values: CDR1 MDHEN, CDR2 SYDVKM. This CDR3 comprises 12 residues. This CDR3 is CASSFGEEKLFF. As DNA, the CDR3 is TGTGCCAGCAGTTTTGGTGAGGAAAAACTGTTTTTT.